The 20 T cell receptor beta chains in this list originate from one sample, sequenced in a study of T cells after yellow fever vaccination. MiXCR, applied by TCRdb to the 5' RACE reads, yields one record per CDR3 protein. Of 450,000 to 650,000 distinct CDR3 sequences detected, roughly 22% appear once; the ten largest clones hold about 17%. Sequencing was performed on PBMCs, taken approximately 20 days after the first yellow fever vaccination. The receptors here all came from a man aged 18 to 29 who received the YFV17D yellow fever vaccine.

This clonotype was counted many times. CDR3 residues: CASSLIQGTEAFF. CDR3 DNA sequence: TGTGCCAGCAGCTTAATCCAGGGCACTGAAGCTTTCTTT. This chain connects TRBV7-3 to TRBJ1-1; TRBD1 is a possible D gene (5 bases). Looked up from germline, CDR1 is SGHTA and CDR2 is FQGTGA. Trimming left V 1 base short and J 4 bases short, with 7 bases between. The CDR3 consists of 13 residues.

V gene TRBV4-2 combines with J gene TRBJ2-5, with 9 bases identical to TRBD2. V lost 0 bases, J lost 6 bases, and 11 bases stayed unmatched. Germline V gene data show CDR1 as LGHNA and CDR2 as YNFKEQ. The CDR3 runs 17 residues. DNA of the CDR3: TGTGCCAGCAGCCAAGACTCTCAGCGGGGGGAACACCAGACCCAGTACTTC. It specifies CASSQDSQRGEHQTQYF.

This clonotype was counted only a few times. V gene TRBV4-1 combines with J gene TRBJ1-4, with 9 bases lining up with TRBD1. V lost 1 base, J lost 8 bases, and 2 bases stayed unmatched. CDR1 MGHRA and CDR2 YSYEKL come from the germline V gene. The CDR3 spans 14 residues. CDR3 in amino acids: CASSQGTGEEKLFF. The CDR3 DNA sequence: TGCGCCAGCAGCCAAGGGACAGGGGAAGAAAAACTGTTTTTT.

The chain carries TRBV5-1 and TRBJ2-7; D is uncertain. This CDR3 has 13 amino acids. V was trimmed by 1 base and J by 2 bases, leaving 7 bases between them. Germline-derived CDR1 and CDR2 are SGHRS and YFSETQ. Here the CDR3 reads CASSLTAPYEQYF. For the CDR3, the DNA is TGCGCCAGCAGCTTGACAGCGCCCTACGAGCAGTACTTC.

The chain carries TRBV19 and TRBJ1-1, with D possibly TRBD1 on 5 matching bases. Trimming cost V 10 bases and J 5 bases, with 20 bases left between them. CDR1 is LNHDA and CDR2 is SQIVND in the germline V gene (reference sequence). This CDR3 region has 14 residues. The CDR3 coding sequence is TGTGCCACCAGGGAGGGGCACAGCAGGACTGAAGCTTTCTTT. The encoded protein is CATREGHSRTEAFF.

This clonotype appeared a few times. The rearrangement uses TRBV7-9 and TRBJ2-3, with D uncertain. Trimming removed 5 bases from V and 4 bases from J, with 10 bases in between. This CDR3 region has 13 residues. Per the germline V gene, CDR1 is SEHNR and CDR2 is FQNEAQ (reference sequence). CDR3 nucleotide sequence: TGTGCCAGCAGCATCGGACCCGCAGATACGCAGTATTTT. It yields the protein CASSIGPADTQYF.

In its sample, this clonotype was seen a few times. The chain recombines TRBV30 with TRBJ1-2, with D unresolved. Germline V gives CDR1 GTSNPN, CDR2 SVGIG (reference sequence). Between the trimmed V and J ends, which lost 2 bases and 3 bases, there was a span of 10 bases. The CDR3 contains 13 residues. DNA for the CDR3: TGTGCCTGGAGTTCAGAGGAGGACTATGGCTACACCTTC. Translation: CAWSSEEDYGYTF.

A few counts support this clonotype. This rearrangement joins TRBV13 to TRBJ2-7; 8 nucleotides match TRBD1. V was clipped by 0 bases and J by 3 bases; unmatched bases: 7. The CDR3 has 16 amino acids. CDR1 and CDR2 (germline): PRHDT, FYEKMQ (reference sequence). CDR3 residues: CASSLGRDRGSYEQYV. The CDR3 DNA follows: TGTGCCAGCAGCTTAGGCCGAGACAGGGGCAGCTACGAGCAGTACGTC.

The chain recombines TRBV6-5 with TRBJ1-3; 7 bases are a match to TRBD1. There are 16 residues in the CDR3. V dropped 2 bases and J dropped 3; count of bases not matched to a gene: 7. CDR1 and CDR2 (germline): MNHEY, SVGAGI. The CDR3 region is CASSYLYRGGGNTIYF. The CDR3 DNA follows: TGTGCCAGCAGTTACCTTTACAGGGGAGGTGGAAACACCATATATTTT.

The chain couples TRBV5-1 to TRBJ1-5; a weak D match, TRBD1 (6 bases). Germline loops: CDR1 SGHRS, CDR2 YFSETQ. The ends were cut back, 0 bases at V and 5 bases at J, with 18 bases in the middle. The CDR3 length is 17 residues. The CDR3, as DNA: TGCGCCAGCAGCTTGGAGCCCCAGGGGACATGGGATCAGCCCCAGCATTTT. Residues: CASSLEPQGTWDQPQHF.

This clonotype appeared a few times. The J gene is TRBJ2-1, the V gene TRBV12-3 or TRBV12-4; 15 bases map to TRBD2. CDR3 length equals 17 residues. V shed 5 bases, J shed 6 bases, and the junction held 8 bases outside the gene matches. The CDR3 reads CASSPRTSGGVSNEQFF. CDR3 DNA: TGTGCCAGCAGTCCTCGGACTAGCGGGGGGGTTAGCAATGAGCAGTTCTTC.

This clonotype has only a few counts. The chain links TRBV9 to TRBJ2-1, with 8 bases aligning to TRBD2. The CDR3 contains 16 residues. The V and J ends lost 1 base and 2 bases, in that order; junction bases with no gene match: 5. In germline, CDR1 is SGDLS, CDR2 YYNGEE. CDR3 nucleotide sequence: TGTGCCAGCAGCGTACTAGGAGCGGGGGCCTACAATGAGCAGTTCTTC. This codes for CASSVLGAGAYNEQFF. The full variable domain, completed using reference TRBV9 and TRBJ2-1, is DSGVTQTPKHLITATGQRVTLRCSPRSGDLSVYWYQQSLDQGLQFLIQYYNGEERAKGNILERFSAQQFPDLHSELNLSSLELGDSALYFCASSVLGAGAYNEQFFGPGTRLTVL.

This rearrangement joins TRBV4-3 to TRBJ2-3; 8 nucleotides align to TRBD1. V shed 0 bases and J 4 bases; nucleotides not matched to a gene: 6. The germline V gene has CDR1 LGHNA and CDR2 YSLEER. The CDR3 runs to 16 residues. CDR3 loop: CASSQDPTGVADTQYF. For the CDR3, the DNA is TGCGCCAGCAGCCAAGATCCGACAGGGGTTGCAGATACGCAGTATTTT.

CDR3 sequence: CSVEKQDYGYTF. The CDR3 DNA reads as TGCAGCGTTGAAAAACAGGACTATGGCTACACCTTC. V and J are TRBV29-1 and TRBJ1-2; maybe TRBD1 (5 bases). Trimming took 2 bases from V and 3 from J, leaving 7 bases between them. The CDR3 has 12 amino acids. Germline V gene lookup returns CDR1 SQVTM and CDR2 ANQGSEA. Supplemented by reference TRBV29-1 and TRBJ1-2, the full variable domain reads SAVISQKPSRDICQRGTSLTIQCQVDSQVTMMFWYRQQPGQSLTLIATANQGSEATYESGFVIDKFPISRPNLTFSTLTVSNMSPEDSSIYLCSVEKQDYGYTFGSGTRLTVV.

This chain links TRBV4-2 with TRBJ1-3; D unclear. This CDR3 has 18 amino acids. Per the germline V gene, CDR1 is LGHNA and CDR2 is YNFKEQ. Trimming left V 0 bases short and J 0 bases short, with 15 bases between. The chain's CDR3 is CASSQDLIEGGSGNTIYF. The CDR3 DNA is TGTGCCAGCAGCCAAGATCTGATCGAGGGAGGCTCTGGAAACACCATATATTTT.

This clonotype was detected a few times. The chain uses TRBV5-1 and TRBJ1-1; no definite D call. Looked up from germline, CDR1 is SGHRS and CDR2 is YFSETQ. The germline V and J ends were trimmed by 3 bases and 4 bases, with 13 bases remaining between them. The CDR3 spans 14 residues. The CDR3 DNA follows: TGCGCCAGCAGCTCGAACAAGGGTGGCACTGAAGCTTTCTTT. It specifies CASSSNKGGTEAFF.

The chain has TRBV6-5 and TRBJ2-3; D ambiguous. V lost 4 bases and J lost 5, with 13 bases in between. Per germline, CDR1 MNHEY and CDR2 SVGAGI. This CDR3 spans 14 amino acids. Written as DNA, the CDR3 is TGTGCCAGCAGTTTTTCCGACATTCGAGATACGCAGTATTTT. Encoded protein: CASSFSDIRDTQYF.

The chain is built from TRBV6-5 and TRBJ2-4; no firm D call. Trimming left V 2 bases short and J 0 bases short, with 14 bases between. The CDR3 extends over 17 amino acids. Germline V lookup: CDR1 MNHEY, CDR2 SVGAGI. Here the CDR3 reads CASSYQLPRLAKNIQYF. The CDR3 DNA follows: TGTGCCAGCAGTTACCAGTTACCGAGGCTAGCCAAAAACATTCAGTACTTC.

CDR3 sequence reads: CASSYRGRIYGYTF. As DNA, the CDR3 is TGTGCCAGCAGTTACAGGGGGCGAATCTATGGCTACACCTTC. The chain recombines TRBV6-2 or TRBV6-3 with TRBJ1-2; TRBD1 aligns across 7 bases. This CDR3 has 14 amino acids. In germline, CDR1 is MNHEY, CDR2 SVGEGT. J was trimmed by 4 bases and V by 2 bases; bases with no gene match: 4.

This clonotype was recorded a few times. The V call is TRBV24-1, the J call TRBJ2-2; D is perhaps TRBD1 or TRBD2 (5 bases each). The germline V gene encodes CDR1 KGHDR and CDR2 SFDVKD. CDR3 size: 15 residues. Trimming removed 3 bases from V and 3 bases from J, with 10 bases in between. The CDR3, as DNA: TGTGCCACCAGTGATGGTACGGGACACACCGGGGAGCTGTTTTTT. Amino acids: CATSDGTGHTGELFF.